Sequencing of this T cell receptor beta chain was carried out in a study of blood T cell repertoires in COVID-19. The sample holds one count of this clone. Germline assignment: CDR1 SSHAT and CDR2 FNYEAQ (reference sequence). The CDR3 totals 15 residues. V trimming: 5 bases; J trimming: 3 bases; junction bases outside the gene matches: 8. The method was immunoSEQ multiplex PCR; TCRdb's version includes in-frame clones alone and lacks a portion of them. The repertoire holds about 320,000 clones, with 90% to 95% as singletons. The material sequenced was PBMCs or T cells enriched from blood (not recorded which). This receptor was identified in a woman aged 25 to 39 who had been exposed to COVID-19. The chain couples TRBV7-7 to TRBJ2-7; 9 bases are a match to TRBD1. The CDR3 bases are TGTGCCAGCAGCGAGGGGACAGGGCCACGCTACGAGCAGTACTTC. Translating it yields CASSEGTGPRYEQYF. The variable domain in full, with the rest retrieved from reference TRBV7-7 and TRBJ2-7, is GAGVSQSPRYKVTKRGQDVTLRCDPISSHATLYWYQQALGQGPEFLTYFNYEAQPDKSGLPSDRFSAERPEGSISTLTIQRTEQRDSAMYRCASSEGTGPRYEQYFGPGTRLTVT.